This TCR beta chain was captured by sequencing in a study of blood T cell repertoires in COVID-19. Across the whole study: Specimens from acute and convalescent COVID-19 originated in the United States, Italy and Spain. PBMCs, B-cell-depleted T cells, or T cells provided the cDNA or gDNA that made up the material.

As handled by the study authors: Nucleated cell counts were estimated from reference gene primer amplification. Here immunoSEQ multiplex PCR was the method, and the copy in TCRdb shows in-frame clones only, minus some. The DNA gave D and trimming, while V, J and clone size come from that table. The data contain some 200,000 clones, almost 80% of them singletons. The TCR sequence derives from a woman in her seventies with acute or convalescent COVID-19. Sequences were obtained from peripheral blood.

As DNA, the CDR3 is TGTGCCAGCAGCCCCGGGTCCCAGCGCACCGGGGAGCTGTTTTTT. This encodes CASSPGSQRTGELFF. J is TRBJ2-2 and V is TRBV11-3; no firm D call. Trimming removed 5 bases at V and 4 bases at J, with 14 bases between. The CDR3 is 15 amino acids. CDR1 and CDR2 (germline): SGHNT, YENEEA.